The 18 T cell receptor beta chains presented below share a single source sample, sequenced in a study of cytomegalovirus exposure and HLA in healthy donors. Primers: 60 Vbeta forward and 13 Jbeta reverse. Only in-frame clones appear in the TCRdb table, and some are missing; sequencing was by immunoSEQ multiplex PCR. The sample yields 150,000 to 200,000 clones, around 84% seen once. The sequenced material came from PBMCs. These receptors all come from a man aged 50 to 60 in good health and CMV-seropositive.

This clone was seen just once. The chain has TRBV5-4 and TRBJ2-2, with D hard to call. CDR1 is SGHNT, CDR2 YYREEE, per germline (reference sequence). The germline V and J ends were trimmed by 0 bases and 6 bases, with 3 bases remaining between them. The CDR3 runs to 12 residues. The CDR3 region is CASSLGAGELFF. CDR3 DNA sequence: TGTGCCAGCAGCTTGGGCGCCGGGGAGCTGTTTTTT.

CDR3 residues: CASSPIASGGEETQYF. CDR3 coding DNA: TGTGCCAGCAGCCCCATCGCTAGCGGGGGGGAGGAGACCCAGTACTTC. The chain couples TRBV7-3 to TRBJ2-5; the match to TRBD2 covers 12 bases. Germline V gene sequence: CDR1 SGHTA, CDR2 FQGTGA. The CDR3 runs to 16 residues. The trim removed 5 bases at V and 5 bases at J, leaving 9 bases unmatched.

This clone was observed a handful of times. V gene TRBV5-6 combines with J gene TRBJ1-5; tentatively, D is TRBD1 (6 bases). This CDR3 is 16 amino acids long. The germline V gene encodes CDR1 SGHDT and CDR2 YYEEEE. With 0 bases removed from V and 0 bases from J, the gap between germline ends came to 10 bases. CDR3 in DNA: TGTGCCAGCAGCTTGGCCGGGACATTTAGCAATCAGCCCCAGCATTTT. Its translation is CASSLAGTFSNQPQHF.

The table lists this clone with a count of one. The rearrangement uses TRBV18 and TRBJ2-3; no reliable D call. This CDR3 has 14 residues. The germline gives CDR1 KGHSH, CDR2 LQKENI. V shed 6 bases and J shed 3 bases, with 13 bases lying between them. CDR3 coding DNA: TGTGCCAGCTCCTCTGCGGCTAATACAGATACGCAGTATTTT. As protein: CASSSAANTDTQYF. The complete variable domain, with remaining parts taken from reference TRBV18 and TRBJ2-3, reads NAGVMQNPRHLVRRRGQEARLRCSPMKGHSHVYWYRQLPEEGLKFMVYLQKENIIDESGMPKERFSAEFPKEGPSILRIQQVVRGDSAAYFCASSSAANTDTQYFGPGTRLTVL.

The rearrangement joins TRBV19 to TRBJ2-1, with 16 positions matching TRBD2. Per germline, CDR1 LNHDA and CDR2 SQIVND (reference sequence). There are 18 residues in the CDR3. Germline trimming cut 4 bases from V and 4 bases from J; bases unmatched to any gene: 7. CDR3 nucleotide sequence: TGTGCCAGTAGTAAAGGGACTAGCGGGAGGGCCTATTACAATGAGCAGTTCTTC. It encodes CASSKGTSGRAYYNEQFF.

This chain connects TRBV6-1 to TRBJ2-7; TRBD1 aligns across 9 bases. The CDR3 has 13 residues. V dropped 6 bases and J dropped 6; count of bases not matched to a gene: 6. CDR1 is MNHNS and CDR2 is SASEGT in the germline V gene. The DNA for the CDR3 is TGTGCCAGCAGCCGGGACAGGGTAAGCGAGCAGTACGTC. Its translation is CASSRDRVSEQYV.

CDR3 amino acids: CAIRGGTFDGYTF. The CDR3 nucleotides read TGTGCCATCAGGGGCGGGACGTTCGACGGCTACACCTTC. J is TRBJ1-2 and V is TRBV10-3; the D gene is possibly TRBD1 (5 bases). The germline V and J ends were trimmed by 6 bases and 8 bases, with 16 bases remaining between them. This CDR3 contains 13 residues. The germline V gene has CDR1 ENHRY and CDR2 SYGVKD.

This chain uses TRBV2 with TRBJ2-7; D remains ambiguous. The CDR3 length is 11 residues. Per the germline V gene, CDR1 is SNHLY and CDR2 is FYNNEI. The V gene lost 6 bases and the J gene lost 4 bases, with 7 bases spanning the gap. This CDR3 reads CASRLEYEQYF. The CDR3 DNA follows: TGTGCCAGCAGATTAGAGTACGAGCAGTACTTC.

The CDR3 spells CSVESGTGAYNEQFF. In DNA, the CDR3 is TGCAGCGTAGAAAGTGGGACAGGGGCCTACAATGAGCAGTTCTTC. V is TRBV29-1 and J is TRBJ2-1, with 10 bases that match TRBD1. V lost 6 bases, J lost 2 bases, and 7 bases stayed unmatched. The CDR3 covers 15 residues. Germline V gives CDR1 SQVTM, CDR2 ANQGSEA.

V usage is TRBV5-4 and J usage is TRBJ2-3, with a weak D call TRBD1 (5 bases). The V gene's germline CDR1 is SGHNT and CDR2 YYREEE (reference sequence). The V gene lost 0 bases and the J gene lost 5 bases, with 7 bases spanning the gap. The CDR3 consists of 13 residues. CDR3: CASSLDRKDTQYF. The CDR3 DNA follows: TGTGCCAGCAGCTTGGACAGGAAAGATACGCAGTATTTT.

The V gene is TRBV5-6, the J gene TRBJ1-4, with 7 nucleotides matching TRBD1. The CDR3 length is 14 residues. CDR1 and CDR2 from the germline V gene are SGHDT and YYEEEE. V gave up 3 bases and J gave up 4 bases; unmatched junction bases: 3. The CDR3 region has the DNA TGTGCCAGCAGCTGGGACAGAAGTAATGAAAAACTGTTTTTT. This encodes CASSWDRSNEKLFF.

The chain combines TRBV14 with TRBJ1-1; D remains ambiguous. V shed 0 bases and J shed 8 bases, with 13 bases lying between them. CDR3 length: 14 amino acids. CDR1 is SGHDN and CDR2 is FVKESK in the germline V gene. The chain's CDR3 is CASSQDFSAVEAFF. As DNA, the CDR3 is TGTGCCAGCAGCCAAGATTTCTCCGCAGTCGAAGCTTTCTTT.

The V call is TRBV27, the J call TRBJ2-7; TRBD1 agrees at 10 bases. V lost 6 bases to trimming and J lost 5 bases; unmatched junction nucleotides: 10. Germline lookup yields CDR1 MNHEY and CDR2 SMNVEV (reference sequence). The CDR3 is made up of 15 amino acids. CDR3 coding DNA: TGTGCCAGCAGACGCGCCGGGACAGGGGATCACGAGCAGTACTTC. As protein: CASRRAGTGDHEQYF.

The chain carries TRBV5-1 and TRBJ2-7; 7 positions agree with TRBD1. The ends lost 1 base at V and 1 base at J; junction bases unmatched: 2. This CDR3 has 14 amino acids. CDR1 and CDR2 (germline): SGHRS, YFSETQ. The CDR3 loop reads CASSLLTGSYEQYF. The CDR3, as DNA: TGCGCCAGCAGCTTGTTGACAGGGTCCTACGAGCAGTACTTC.

The chain links TRBV7-3 to TRBJ1-2; tentatively, D is TRBD1 (5 bases). The CDR3 is 15 residues long. The V gene lost 1 base and the J gene lost 2 bases, with 11 bases spanning the gap. The germline V gene has CDR1 SGHTA and CDR2 FQGTGA. The CDR3 nucleotides read TGTGCCAGCAGCTTAAATGCGGGGCCGAACTATGGCTACACCTTC. This translates into CASSLNAGPNYGYTF.

This rearrangement joins TRBV4-1 to TRBJ2-1; 9 bases agree with TRBD1. Trimming took 4 bases from V and 13 from J; bases not matched to a gene: 11. The CDR3 sequence is 14 residues long. Looked up from germline, CDR1 is MGHRA and CDR2 is YSYEKL. In nucleotides, the CDR3 is TGCGCCAGCAGCCCTGGACAGGGGACGGGGACCCAGTTCTTC. Translated, it gives CASSPGQGTGTQFF.

The CDR3 nucleotides read TGTGCCAGCAGTGGAACAGAAAGGGGAAGGCCCCAGCATTTT. Its translation: CASSGTERGRPQHF. The rearrangement links TRBV25-1 to TRBJ1-5, with TRBD1 as a possible D gene (5 bases). This CDR3 is built from 14 residues. Trimming pared 4 bases from V and 9 bases from J, leaving 16 bases between. The germline V gene has CDR1 MGHDK and CDR2 SYGVNS.

The genes are TRBV30 and TRBJ1-1, with D uncertain. Trimming left V 1 base short and J 5 bases short, with 5 bases between. From germline, CDR1 is GTSNPN and CDR2 SVGIG (reference sequence). The CDR3 is 11 amino acids. The chain's CDR3 is CAWSAQTEAFF. The CDR3 DNA is TGTGCCTGGAGTGCTCAGACTGAAGCTTTCTTT.